This T cell receptor (beta chain) was obtained from a study of CD8 T cells in ankylosing spondylitis. General study points: A TCR beta motif of 7 to 9 highly homologous variants seemed to mark ankylosing spondylitis blood. Peripheral blood samples showed relatively rare disease-linked clones, and these clones were CD8+.

Germline CDR1 is WNHNN and CDR2 is SYGVQD (reference sequence). The ends were cut back, 6 bases at V and 4 bases at J, with 6 bases in the middle. CDR3 length: 11 amino acids. Details on this clonotype: Its target is unknown.

One entry per CDR3 protein, called by TCRdb with MiXCR from the 5' RACE reads. Of 450,000 to 550,000 distinct CDR3 sequences in the sample, 5.3% were seen once. Sequencing used blood, either unsorted or a sorted T cell fraction (not recorded which). This chain connects TRBV10-1 to TRBJ1-1; D call uncertain. This TCR derives from a male donor with ankylosing spondylitis. As DNA, the CDR3 is TGCGCCAGCAGGGCAACCACTGAAGCTTTCTTT. This codes for CASRATTEAFF.